This T cell receptor (beta chain) was recorded in a study of shared clonotypes between healthy human individuals. General study results and limits: Shared across a few donors were roughly 4.7% of the naive CD4 clonotypes.

It was at deep level that the assay was run. Profiled with immunoSEQ multiplex PCR; TCRdb holds only in-frame clones, not every one. The sample holds over a million clones, around 78% seen once. With respect to this clone: Antigen unknown.

The source is a young man in good health. Some clones in this sample may be carry-over from other donors' samples. Sequencing was performed on memory CD4+ T cells from PBMCs. Documented subset: CD45RA-negative fraction.

In DNA form, the CDR3 reads TGTGCCTGGAGTCCGACAGGGGAGACTGGAGAGCAGTACTTC. Its translation is CAWSPTGETGEQYF. The J gene is TRBJ2-7, the V gene TRBV30, with TRBD1 matching 8 bases. The CDR3 is 14 residues long. CDR1 and CDR2 (germline): GTSNPN, SVGIG (reference sequence). V lost 2 bases and J lost 7; bases outside the gene matches: 10.